This T cell receptor (beta chain) was recorded in a study of T cells expressing NK-cell markers. Study overall: Within the sequenced cohort of eight donors, seven exhibited HCMV seropositivity and one was seronegative.

General study points: In several donors, dominant clonotypes made up roughly 25-60.1% of CD3+CD56-NKG2C+ cells. For five or six donors, the dominant NKG2C+ clonotypes made up about 1.0-7.0% of their CD8+ T cells.

CDR1 and CDR2 from the germline V gene are SGHTA and FQGNSA. The CDR3 runs 12 residues. The authors made TCR beta cDNA libraries by 5'RACE template switching. This switching added a universal primer site and UMIs. TCRdb reprocessed the 5' RACE reads, keeping one entry per CDR3 protein, no DNA. The sample includes hundreds of thousands of distinct CDR3 sequences. Notes on this clonotype: Its specificity is unknown.

The sample was blood T cells: a sorted CD56 or NKG2C T cell subset, CD4+ or CD8+ T cells, or bulk PBMC T cells (not recorded which). The chain employs TRBV7-2 and TRBJ2-1. The TCR sequence derives from a woman between 18 and 69 years old in good health. CDR3: CASSPLYGEQFF.